These 6 T cell receptor beta chains originate from one sample sequenced in a study of cytomegalovirus exposure and HLA in healthy donors. The PCR used 60 Vbeta and 13 Jbeta primers. Using immunoSEQ multiplex PCR, the repertoire was profiled, and TCRdb retains in-frame clones only, with some absent. The table lists 95,000 to 120,000 clones, roughly 70% of them singletons. The sample taken for sequencing was PBMCs. The receptors here all came from a woman in her 40s in good health and CMV-seropositive.

The rearrangement joins TRBV10-3 to TRBJ1-3, with D perhaps matching TRBD1 (5 bases). Germline assignment: CDR1 ENHRY and CDR2 SYGVKD. This CDR3 is built from 13 residues. The V end lost 11 bases, the J end lost 3 bases, and 14 bases lay between the germline ends. DNA of the CDR3: TGTGCCGCTAGTCCAGGGTTTGGAAACACCATATATTTT. It encodes CAASPGFGNTIYF.

The chain carries TRBV19 and TRBJ2-5, with D hard to call. The CDR3 length is 13 residues. Germline V gives CDR1 LNHDA, CDR2 SQIVND (reference sequence). V was clipped by 3 bases and J by 3 bases, with 8 bases between them. The CDR3 sequence: CASSIDLEETQYF. The CDR3 nucleotides read TGTGCCAGTAGTATTGACTTGGAAGAGACCCAGTACTTC. The whole variable domain, remainder taken from reference TRBV19 and TRBJ2-5, is DGGITQSPKYLFRKEGQNVTLSCEQNLNHDAMYWYRQDPGQGLRLIYYSQIVNDFQKGDIAEGYSVSREKKESFPLTVTSAQKNPTAFYLCASSIDLEETQYFGPGTRLLVL.

This clone showed up just a few times. This chain links TRBV7-2 with TRBJ1-2; 9 nucleotides line up with TRBD1. J was trimmed by 5 bases and V by 7 bases; bases with no gene match: 5. Looked up from germline, CDR1 is SGHTA and CDR2 is FQGNSA. The CDR3 is 13 amino acids. The DNA of the CDR3 is TGTGCCAGCAACGACAGGGGGGAGTATGGCTACACCTTC. It translates to CASNDRGEYGYTF.

V and J are TRBV4-1 and TRBJ1-2; the D gene is possibly TRBD1 (5 bases). Germline V gene data show CDR1 as MGHRA and CDR2 as YSYEKL. V was clipped by 2 bases and J by 4 bases, with 11 bases between them. CDR3 length: 14 residues. Here the CDR3 reads CASSQSAGRYGYTF. CDR3 nucleotide sequence: TGCGCCAGCAGCCAAAGTGCAGGGCGCTATGGCTACACCTTC.

The chain employs TRBV7-3 and TRBJ2-2; 10 nucleotides align to TRBD2. There are 17 residues in the CDR3. J lost 0 bases, V lost 3 bases, and 4 bases had no gene match. Germline values: CDR1 SGHTA, CDR2 FQGTGA. DNA of the CDR3: TGTGCCAGCAGCTTTAACCTAGCGGGGGCGAACACCGGGGAGCTGTTTTTT. Translating gives CASSFNLAGANTGELFF. The whole variable domain, filled in from reference TRBV7-3 and TRBJ2-2, reads GAGVSQTPSNKVTEKGKYVELRCDPISGHTALYWYRQSLGQGPEFLIYFQGTGAADDSGLPNDRFFAVRPEGSVSTLKIQRTERGDSAVYLCASSFNLAGANTGELFFGEGSRLTVL.

The chain couples TRBV7-8 to TRBJ2-5; D is undetermined. This CDR3 spans 11 amino acids. V was cut by 5 bases and J by 3 bases, with 4 bases left in between. Germline V CDR1 and CDR2: SGHVS, FQNEAQ. This CDR3 is CASSPKETQYF. CDR3 bases: TGTGCCAGCAGCCCCAAAGAGACCCAGTACTTC.